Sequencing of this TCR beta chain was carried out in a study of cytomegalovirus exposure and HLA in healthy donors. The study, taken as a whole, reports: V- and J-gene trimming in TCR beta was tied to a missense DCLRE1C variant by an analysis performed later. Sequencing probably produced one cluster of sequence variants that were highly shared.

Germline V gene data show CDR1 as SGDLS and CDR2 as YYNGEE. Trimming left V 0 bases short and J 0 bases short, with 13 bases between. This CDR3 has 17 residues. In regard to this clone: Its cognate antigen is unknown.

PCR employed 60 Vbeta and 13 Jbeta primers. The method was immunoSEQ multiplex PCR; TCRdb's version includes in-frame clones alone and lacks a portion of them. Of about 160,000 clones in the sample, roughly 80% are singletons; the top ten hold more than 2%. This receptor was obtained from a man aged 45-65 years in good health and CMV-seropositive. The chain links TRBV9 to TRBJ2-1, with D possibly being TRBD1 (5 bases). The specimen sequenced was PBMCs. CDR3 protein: CASSVVVTASSYNEQFF. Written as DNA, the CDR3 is TGTGCCAGCAGCGTAGTGGTGACAGCGAGCTCCTACAATGAGCAGTTCTTC.